Sequencing of this TCR beta chain was carried out in a study of blood T cell repertoires in COVID-19. Study context: There were acute and convalescent COVID-19 samples, and they came from the United States, Italy and Spain. PBMCs, B-cell-depleted T cells, or T cells were the source of the cDNA or gDNA that made up the material.

Authors' analysis steps: Using reference gene primer amplification, nucleated cell counts were estimated. Data came from immunoSEQ multiplex PCR; TCRdb stores just in-frame clones and leaves some out. The V and J calls and clone size come from that table; D and trimming were worked out from the DNA. Here the sample spans 210,000 or so clones, around 89% being singletons. The sample taken for sequencing was peripheral blood. This receptor was identified in a man aged 45-65 years with acute or convalescent COVID-19.

The CDR3 bases are TGTGCCAGCAGTGGAGCCGAGGCGAACACCGGGGAGCTGTTTTTT. The encoded protein is CASSGAEANTGELFF. The chain joins TRBV27 to TRBJ2-2; D unclear. The germline gives CDR1 MNHEY, CDR2 SMNVEV (reference sequence). The CDR3 runs 15 residues. With 5 bases removed from V and 0 bases from J, the gap between germline ends came to 10 bases.